A selection of T cell receptor beta chains follows, all from one sample in a study of blood T cell repertoires in COVID-19. Some clones are missing from TCRdb's copy, which holds only in-frame ones; the method was immunoSEQ multiplex PCR. The sample includes tens of thousands of clones, about 90% of them seen just once. Sample: peripheral blood. These receptors were collected from a man between 18 and 35 years old with COVID-19, enrolled during active disease. Each CDR3 is given with its conserved first and last residue.

cdr3_aa v_call
CASSVGAGMNTEAFF TRBV9
CAYGQGVSYEQYF TRBV30
CASRIAGTNTGELFF TRBV27
CASSESGTSGRDRYEQYF TRBV6-4
CASNPGLDNEQFF TRBV7-8
CASSLDLSSYNEQFF TRBV11-2
CAISGRSSGNTIYF TRBV10-3
CASSIGGRAFYEQFF TRBV19
CASSGTGGYYGYTF TRBV27
CASSLTRVGEDEQYF TRBV7-6
CASSQGLAGERHETQYF TRBV3-1/TRBV3-2
CASSPREGNSPLHF TRBV27
CSVETGAGSYEQYF TRBV29-1
CASSQDVASNYGYTF TRBV4-2
CASSGRQSKTAVEDTQYF TRBV9
CASSFATSGSLYEQYF TRBV7-2
CASSGTGTGNTIYF TRBV2
CASSVERFSGKLGGELFF TRBV9
CASSPRGPAEAFF TRBV5-4
CASSLVGRDEQFF TRBV7-2
CASSPPRRERSYEQYF TRBV3-1/TRBV3-2
CASSQDLRPYNEQFF TRBV4-3
CASSLAQGNYEQYF TRBV7-2
CATSAPRRGNEQFF TRBV24-1